The sequence of this T cell receptor (beta chain) was determined in a study of cytomegalovirus exposure and HLA in healthy donors. As for the study in general: The Caucasian-associated ancestry cluster held over 65% of over 350 genotyped donors.

The PCR used 60 Vbeta and 13 Jbeta primers. The authors' processing: Among the unique TCR beta chains that a later analysis counted, 80 million to 100 million in all, roughly 9.9 million were shared. The data were produced by immunoSEQ multiplex PCR, yet TCRdb's version contains in-frame clones alone and is incomplete. That table supplies the V and J calls and clone size; D and trimming were determined from the DNA. The table has some 120,000 clones, over 70% seen once; the top ten hold around 1.5%. CDR3 length: 15 amino acids. The germline V gene encodes CDR1 MGHRA and CDR2 YSYEKL. With 2 bases clipped from V and 5 bases from J, the junction kept 5 bases outside the gene matches. A remark on this clone: What it recognizes is unknown.

Study-level results: In vitro checks showed that a few CMV-associated chains really do target CMV antigens. Presence/absence analyses assumed roughly uniform sequencing depth across donors.

Sequenced material: PBMCs. The source of this sequence is a woman aged 18-35 years in good health and CMV-seronegative. The genes are TRBV4-1 and TRBJ2-1; TRBD2 matches at 8 bases. The CDR3 sequence: CASSQKAGENNEQFF. In DNA, the CDR3 is TGCGCCAGCAGCCAAAAAGCGGGGGAGAACAATGAGCAGTTCTTC.